The TCR beta chain described here comes from a study of a mutant IDH1 vaccine in newly diagnosed glioma. The wider study: The initiation of vaccination occurred 4-6 weeks after radiotherapy alone, or with temozolomide cycles. Treated patients, averaging 40.4 years, were about 60% male and about 40% female. Patients previously underwent radiotherapy, temozolomide, or both, and most underwent both.

Libraries were prepared by immunoSEQ multiplex PCR; TCRdb keeps only in-frame clonotypes and omits some of them. The data contain around 120,000 clones, around four fifths of them singletons. Time point indicated: week 11, during vaccination. Every vaccine dose comprised 300 ug of mutant IDH1 20-mer peptide plus topical imiquimod. Findings and caveats of the study: Pseudoprogression showed no apparent link to changes in top peripheral T cell clonotypes.

Regarding this clone: As yet, its antigen is unknown.

CDR3 length: 15 amino acids. Trimming took off 0 bases at V and 7 bases at J, with 13 bases between the two ends. Germline CDR1 reads SGHNT; CDR2 reads YYREEE (reference sequence). The sequencing used PBMCs, collected from a glioma patient whose treatment included an IDH1 peptide vaccine. This TCR came from a man aged 35 to 55 with glioma. The V gene is TRBV5-4, the J gene TRBJ1-4; possible D gene TRBD1, 6 bases. The CDR3 nucleotides read TGTGCCAGCAGCTTGGCCGGAGGGGGTTTTGAAAAACTGTTTTTT. It codes for CASSLAGGGFEKLFF.